This T cell receptor (beta chain) was observed in a study of cytomegalovirus exposure and HLA in healthy donors. Study-wide results and caveats: A later analysis associated 16,951 TCR beta sequences with HLA alleles at a 0.05 false discovery rate. There were 150 to 200 TCR beta chains listed as cytomegalovirus-associated. Apart from CMV serostatus, no immune exposure information was available.

Germline V gives CDR1 SEHNR, CDR2 FQNEAQ (reference sequence). The ends lost 3 bases at V and 0 bases at J; junction bases unmatched: 2. The CDR3 has 16 residues. A note on this clone: Antigen specificity is unknown.

60 Vbeta and 13 Jbeta primers were used in PCR. Assay: immunoSEQ multiplex PCR; the TCRdb copy retains only in-frame clones and omits some. Seen here are roughly 170,000 clones, roughly 78% observed once, and the top ten hold about 0.63%. Each donor was healthy, and each was a bone marrow donor. Sequenced material: PBMCs. The rearrangement uses TRBV7-9 and TRBJ2-6, with 7 bases fitting TRBD1. The origin of this receptor is a boy aged 5-17 years in good health and CMV-seronegative. CDR3 DNA sequence: TGTGCCAGCAGCTTGGACAGGAGCTCTGGGGCCAACGTCCTGACTTTC. Translating gives CASSLDRSSGANVLTF. Based on the CDR3 plus reference TRBV7-9 and TRBJ2-6, the full variable domain is DTGVSQNPRHKITKRGQNVTFRCDPISEHNRLYWYRQTLGQGPEFLTYFQNEAQLEKSRLLSDRFSAERPKGSFSTLEIQRTEQGDSAMYLCASSLDRSSGANVLTFGAGSRLTVL.